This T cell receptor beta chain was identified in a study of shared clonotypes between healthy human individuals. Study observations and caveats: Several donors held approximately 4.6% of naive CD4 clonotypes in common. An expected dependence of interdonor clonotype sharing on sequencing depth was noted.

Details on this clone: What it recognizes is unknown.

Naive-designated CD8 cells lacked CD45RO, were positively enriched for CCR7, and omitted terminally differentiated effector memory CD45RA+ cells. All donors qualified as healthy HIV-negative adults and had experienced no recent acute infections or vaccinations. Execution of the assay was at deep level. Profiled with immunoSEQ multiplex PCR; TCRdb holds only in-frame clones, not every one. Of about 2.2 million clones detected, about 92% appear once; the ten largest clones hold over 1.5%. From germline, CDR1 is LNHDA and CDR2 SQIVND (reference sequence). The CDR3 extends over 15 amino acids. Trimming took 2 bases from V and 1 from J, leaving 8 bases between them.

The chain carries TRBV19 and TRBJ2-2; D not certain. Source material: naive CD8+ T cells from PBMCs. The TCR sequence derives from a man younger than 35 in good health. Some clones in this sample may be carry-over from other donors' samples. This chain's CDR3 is CASSITDGNTGELFF. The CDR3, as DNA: TGTGCCAGTAGTATAACGGACGGGAACACCGGGGAGCTGTTTTTT.